The source of this TCR beta chain is a study of blood T cell repertoires in COVID-19. This clone was counted only a few times. This CDR3 contains 14 residues. V lost 7 bases and J lost 5; bases outside the gene matches: 13. Germline assignment: CDR1 SQVTM and CDR2 ANQGSEA. Produced via immunoSEQ multiplex PCR; TCRdb's table is partial and in-frame only. The repertoire holds fewer than 250,000 clones, with roughly four fifths as singletons. The TCR was taken from a middle-aged woman with acute or convalescent COVID-19. The chain joins TRBV29-1 to TRBJ1-1; 7 positions agree with TRBD1. Specimen: peripheral blood. CDR3 coding DNA: TGCAGCGCGCCCTCAAACAGGGGAAGGACTGAAGCTTTCTTT. Translating it yields CSAPSNRGRTEAFF.